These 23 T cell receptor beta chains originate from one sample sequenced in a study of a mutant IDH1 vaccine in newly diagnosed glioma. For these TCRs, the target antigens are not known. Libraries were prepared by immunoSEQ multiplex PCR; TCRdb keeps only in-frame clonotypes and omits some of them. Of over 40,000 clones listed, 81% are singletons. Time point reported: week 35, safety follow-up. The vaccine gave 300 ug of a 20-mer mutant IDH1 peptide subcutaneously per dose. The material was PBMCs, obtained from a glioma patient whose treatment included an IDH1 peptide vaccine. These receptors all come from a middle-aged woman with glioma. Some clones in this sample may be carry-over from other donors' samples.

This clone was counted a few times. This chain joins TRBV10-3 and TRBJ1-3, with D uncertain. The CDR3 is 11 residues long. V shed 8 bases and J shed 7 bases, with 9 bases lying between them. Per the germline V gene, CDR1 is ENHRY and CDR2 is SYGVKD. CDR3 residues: CAIAYKNTIYF. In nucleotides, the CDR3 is TGTGCCATCGCCTACAAGAACACCATATATTTT.

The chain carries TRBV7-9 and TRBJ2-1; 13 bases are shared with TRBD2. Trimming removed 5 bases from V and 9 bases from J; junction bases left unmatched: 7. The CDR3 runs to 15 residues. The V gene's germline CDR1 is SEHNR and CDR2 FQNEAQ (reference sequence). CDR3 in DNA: TGTGCCAGCAGCCAGGGACTAGCGGGGAAGGTTGAGCAGTTCTTC. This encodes CASSQGLAGKVEQFF. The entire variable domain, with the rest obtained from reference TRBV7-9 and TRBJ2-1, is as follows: DTGVSQNPRHKITKRGQNVTFRCDPISEHNRLYWYRQTLGQGPEFLTYFQNEAQLEKSRLLSDRFSAERPKGSFSTLEIQRTEQGDSAMYLCASSQGLAGKVEQFFGPGTRLTVL.

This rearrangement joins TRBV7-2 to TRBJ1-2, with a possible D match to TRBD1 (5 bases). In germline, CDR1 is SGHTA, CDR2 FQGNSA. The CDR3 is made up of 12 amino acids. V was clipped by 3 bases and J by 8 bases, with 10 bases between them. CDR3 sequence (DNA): TGTGCCAGCAGCTTTGGGGCGGACGGCTACACCTTC. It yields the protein CASSFGADGYTF.

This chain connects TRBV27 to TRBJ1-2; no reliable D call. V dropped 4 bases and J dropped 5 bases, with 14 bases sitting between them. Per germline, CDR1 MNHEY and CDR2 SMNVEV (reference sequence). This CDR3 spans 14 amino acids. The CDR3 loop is CASSSSLVGYGYTF. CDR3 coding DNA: TGTGCCAGCAGTTCCTCCCTGGTGGGGTATGGCTACACCTTC.

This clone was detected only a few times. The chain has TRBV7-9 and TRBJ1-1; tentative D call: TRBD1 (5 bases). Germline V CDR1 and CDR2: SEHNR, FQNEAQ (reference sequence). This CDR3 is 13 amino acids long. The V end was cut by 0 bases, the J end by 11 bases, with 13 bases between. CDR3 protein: CASSLATVGEAFF. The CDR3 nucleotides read TGTGCCAGCAGCTTAGCGACAGTGGGCGAGGCTTTCTTT.

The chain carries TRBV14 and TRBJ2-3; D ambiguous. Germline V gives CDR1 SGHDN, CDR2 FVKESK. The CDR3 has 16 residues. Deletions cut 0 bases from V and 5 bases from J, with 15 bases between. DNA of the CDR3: TGTGCCAGCAGCCAAGATCGAGCGCTCCACCGAGATACGCAGTATTTT. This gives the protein CASSQDRALHRDTQYF. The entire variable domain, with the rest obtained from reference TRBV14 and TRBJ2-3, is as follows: EAGVTQFPSHSVIEKGQTVTLRCDPISGHDNLYWYRRVMGKEIKFLLHFVKESKQDESGMPNNRFLAERTGGTYSTLKVQPAELEDSGVYFCASSQDRALHRDTQYFGPGTRLTVL.

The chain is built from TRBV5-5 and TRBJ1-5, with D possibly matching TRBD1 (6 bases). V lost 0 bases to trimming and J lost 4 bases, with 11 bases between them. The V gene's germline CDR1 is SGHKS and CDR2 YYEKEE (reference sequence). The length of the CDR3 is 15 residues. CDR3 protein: CASSLEGGLNQPQHF. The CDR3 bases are TGTGCCAGCAGCTTGGAAGGGGGGTTGAATCAGCCCCAGCATTTT.

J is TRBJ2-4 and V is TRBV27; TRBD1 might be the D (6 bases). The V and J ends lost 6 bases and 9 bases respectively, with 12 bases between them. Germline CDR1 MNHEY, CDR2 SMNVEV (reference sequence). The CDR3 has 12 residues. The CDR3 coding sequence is TGTGCCAGCAGGAGCCAGGGGAGCATTCAGTACTTC. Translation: CASRSQGSIQYF.

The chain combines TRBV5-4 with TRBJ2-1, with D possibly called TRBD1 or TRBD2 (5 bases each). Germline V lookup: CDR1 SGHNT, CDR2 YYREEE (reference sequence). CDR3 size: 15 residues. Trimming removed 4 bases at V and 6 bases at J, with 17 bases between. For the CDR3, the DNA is TGTGCCAGCAGCGCGGTCACGGGACCTACCAATGAGCAGTTCTTC. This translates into CASSAVTGPTNEQFF.

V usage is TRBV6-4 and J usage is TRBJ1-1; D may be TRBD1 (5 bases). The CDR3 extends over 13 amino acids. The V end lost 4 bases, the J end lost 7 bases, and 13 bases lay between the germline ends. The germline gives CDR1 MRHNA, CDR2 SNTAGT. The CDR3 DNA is TGTGCCAGCAGTGTTTCGGGGGGGAATGAAGCTTTCTTT. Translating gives CASSVSGGNEAFF.

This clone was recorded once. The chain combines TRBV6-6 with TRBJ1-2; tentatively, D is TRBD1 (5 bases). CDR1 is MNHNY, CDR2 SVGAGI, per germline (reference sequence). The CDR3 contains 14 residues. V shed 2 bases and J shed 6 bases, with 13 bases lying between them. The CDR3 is CASSYEAWGHGYTF. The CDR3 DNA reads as TGTGCCAGCAGTTACGAGGCCTGGGGCCATGGCTACACCTTC.

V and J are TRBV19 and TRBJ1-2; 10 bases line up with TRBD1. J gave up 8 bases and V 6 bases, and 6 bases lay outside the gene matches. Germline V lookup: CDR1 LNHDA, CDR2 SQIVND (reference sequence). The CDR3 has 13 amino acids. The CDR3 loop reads CASSSRDRGGYTF. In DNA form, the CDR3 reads TGTGCCAGTAGCTCGCGGGACAGGGGCGGCTACACCTTC.

Here the CDR3 reads CASSGRPPSGDEQFF. The CDR3 DNA reads TGTGCCAGCAGTGGTCGTCCACCTTCCGGGGATGAGCAGTTCTTC. The chain employs TRBV7-9 and TRBJ2-1, with D perhaps matching TRBD2 (5 bases). This CDR3 region has 15 residues. Trimming removed 6 bases from V and 8 bases from J, with 20 bases in between. Germline CDR1 reads SEHNR; CDR2 reads FQNEAQ (reference sequence). Full variable domain (rest looked up from reference TRBV7-9 and TRBJ2-1): DTGVSQNPRHKITKRGQNVTFRCDPISEHNRLYWYRQTLGQGPEFLTYFQNEAQLEKSRLLSDRFSAERPKGSFSTLEIQRTEQGDSAMYLCASSGRPPSGDEQFFGPGTRLTVL.

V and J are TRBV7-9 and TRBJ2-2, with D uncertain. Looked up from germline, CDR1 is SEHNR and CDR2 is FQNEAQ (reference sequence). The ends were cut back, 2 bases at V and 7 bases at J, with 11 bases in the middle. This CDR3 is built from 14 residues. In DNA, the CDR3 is TGTGCCAGCAGCTTATCAACGAGTAGCGGGGAGCTGTTTTTT. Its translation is CASSLSTSSGELFF.

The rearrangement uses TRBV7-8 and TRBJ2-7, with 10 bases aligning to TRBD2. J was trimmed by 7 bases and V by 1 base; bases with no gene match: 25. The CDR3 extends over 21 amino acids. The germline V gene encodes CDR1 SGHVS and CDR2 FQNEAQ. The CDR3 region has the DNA TGTGCCAGCAGCTTAGGGCAGGGGGCGTCTAGCGGGAGAGAGAAATCGAGGGAGCAGTACTTC. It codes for CASSLGQGASSGREKSREQYF.

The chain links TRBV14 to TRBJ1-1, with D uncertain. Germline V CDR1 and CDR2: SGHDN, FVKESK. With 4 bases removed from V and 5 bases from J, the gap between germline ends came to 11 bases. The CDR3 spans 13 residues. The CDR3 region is CASSPQITTEAFF. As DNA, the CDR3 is TGTGCCAGCAGCCCCCAGATCACTACTGAAGCTTTCTTT.

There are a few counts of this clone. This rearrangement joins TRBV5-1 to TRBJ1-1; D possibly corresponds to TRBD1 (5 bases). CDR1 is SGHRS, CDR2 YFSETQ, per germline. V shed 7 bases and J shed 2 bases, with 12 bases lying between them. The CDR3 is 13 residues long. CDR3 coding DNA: TGCGCCAGCGGTGTGGGGGGAAACACTGAAGCTTTCTTT. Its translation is CASGVGGNTEAFF.

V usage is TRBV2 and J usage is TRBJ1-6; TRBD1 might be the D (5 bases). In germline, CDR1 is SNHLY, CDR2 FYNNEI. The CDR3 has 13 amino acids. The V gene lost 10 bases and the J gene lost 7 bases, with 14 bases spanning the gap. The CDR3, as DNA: TGTGCCACCAAAGGGACGGCCAATTCACCCCTCCACTTT. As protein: CATKGTANSPLHF.

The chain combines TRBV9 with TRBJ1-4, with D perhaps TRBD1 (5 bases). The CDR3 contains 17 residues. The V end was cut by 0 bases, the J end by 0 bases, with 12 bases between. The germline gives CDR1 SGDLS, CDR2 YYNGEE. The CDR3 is CASSVGGAPATNEKLFF. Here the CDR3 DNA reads TGTGCCAGCAGCGTAGGTGGGGCTCCCGCAACTAATGAAAAACTGTTTTTT. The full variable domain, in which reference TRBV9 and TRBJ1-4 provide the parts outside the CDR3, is DSGVTQTPKHLITATGQRVTLRCSPRSGDLSVYWYQQSLDQGLQFLIQYYNGEERAKGNILERFSAQQFPDLHSELNLSSLELGDSALYFCASSVGGAPATNEKLFFGSGTQLSVL.

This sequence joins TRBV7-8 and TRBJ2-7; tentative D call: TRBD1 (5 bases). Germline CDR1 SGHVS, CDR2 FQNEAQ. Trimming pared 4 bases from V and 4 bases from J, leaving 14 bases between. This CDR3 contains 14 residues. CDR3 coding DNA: TGTGCCAGCAGCTACGACAGAGAGTTATACGAGCAGTACTTC. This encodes CASSYDRELYEQYF. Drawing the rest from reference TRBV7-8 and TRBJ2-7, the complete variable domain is GAGVSQSPRYKVAKRGQDVALRCDPISGHVSLFWYQQALGQGPEFLTYFQNEAQLDKSGLPSDRFFAERPEGSVSTLKIQRTQQEDSAVYLCASSYDRELYEQYFGPGTRLTVT.

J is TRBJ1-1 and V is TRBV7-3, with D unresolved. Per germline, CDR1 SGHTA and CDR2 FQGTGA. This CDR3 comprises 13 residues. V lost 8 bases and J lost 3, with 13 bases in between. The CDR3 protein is CASAWGRDTEAFF. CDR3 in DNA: TGTGCCAGCGCTTGGGGAAGGGACACTGAAGCTTTCTTT.

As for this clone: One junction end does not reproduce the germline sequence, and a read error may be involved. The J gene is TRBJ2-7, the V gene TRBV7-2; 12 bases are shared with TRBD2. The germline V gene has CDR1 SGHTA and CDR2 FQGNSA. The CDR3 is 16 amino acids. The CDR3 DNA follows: TGTGCCAGCAGCTTAGCCCCGACTAGCGGGGGTTACGAGCAATACTTC. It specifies CASSLAPTSGGYEQYF.

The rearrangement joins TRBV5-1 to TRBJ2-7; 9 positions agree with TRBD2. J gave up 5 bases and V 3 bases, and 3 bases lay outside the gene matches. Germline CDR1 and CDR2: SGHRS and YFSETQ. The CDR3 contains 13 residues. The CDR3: CASSSAGGHEQYF. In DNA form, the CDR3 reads TGCGCCAGCAGCTCCGCGGGGGGGCACGAGCAGTACTTC.